A selection of T cell receptor beta chains follows, all from one sample in a study of T cell changes during pregnancy in multiple sclerosis. Sequencing used immunoSEQ multiplex PCR; TCRdb keeps in-frame clones, though not all of them. The data contain about 110,000 clones, about nine tenths of them seen just once; the ten biggest clones take up more than 0.65%. Material: peripheral blood, obtained in the third trimester of pregnancy. The receptors originated from a female donor in good health, enrolled as a control in a pregnancy study. The CDR3 runs from the conserved cysteine through the conserved F or W. Fields, in order: clone size, D gene, V gene, CDR3 length, J gene, CDR3 DNA, CDR3 protein. A D gene is named only where the DNA matches it firmly. Size is omitted from some rows. Given values are once, few, many or a class for expanded clones.

>-|-|TRBV5-5|13|TRBJ2-1
TGTGCCAGCAGCGGGGGGGCTTACAATGAGCAGTTCTTC
CASSGGAYNEQFF
>-|-|TRBV19|14|TRBJ2-7
TGTGCCAGTAGTTCGAGGGGGGGGGCCTACGAGCAGTACTTC
CASSSRGGAYEQYF
>-|-|TRBV18|13|TRBJ1-1
TGTGCCAGCTCACCACCGTCTTTGACTGAAGCTTTCTTT
CASSPPSLTEAFF
>-|-|TRBV5-5|15|TRBJ2-1
TGTGCCAGCAGCTATAGACAGGTCGCCTACAATGAGCAGTTCTTC
CASSYRQVAYNEQFF
>-|TRBD1|TRBV7-9|15|TRBJ1-1
TGTGCCAGCAGCCTCCTAAGGACAGGGGATACTGAAGCTTTCTTT
CASSLLRTGDTEAFF
>once|-|TRBV5-1|16|TRBJ2-2
TGCGCCAGCAGCTTATCGCAGGGATCGAACACCGGGGAGCTGTTTTTT
CASSLSQGSNTGELFF
>few|-|TRBV9|14|TRBJ2-1
TGTGCCAGCAGCGTAGGGGGGCAGTCCAATGAGCAGTTCTTC
CASSVGGQSNEQFF
>-|-|TRBV21-1|15|TRBJ1-1
TGTGCCAGCAGCAAAAGTTTTGAGGGCTTGACTGAAGCTTTCTTT
CASSKSFEGLTEAFF
>-|-|TRBV4-1|13|TRBJ2-1
TGCGCCAGCAGCCAAGGTCAGGGGGAGGCGCAGTTCTTC
CASSQGQGEAQFF
>once|TRBD1|TRBV5-6|16|TRBJ1-2
TGTGCCAGCAGCTACGTCGACAGGGGGCGGAACTATGGCTACACCTTC
CASSYVDRGRNYGYTF
>-|TRBD1|TRBV5-1|16|TRBJ2-3
TGCGCCAGCAGCTTCCCCGGGACAGGGGAGATAGATACGCAGTATTTT
CASSFPGTGEIDTQYF
>-|-|TRBV5-6|14|TRBJ2-5
TGTGCCAGCAGCTTGTGGCAGGGTCAAGAGACCCAGTACTTC
CASSLWQGQETQYF
>-|TRBD1|TRBV5-4|15|TRBJ2-2
TGTGCCAGCAGCTTGAGGGACAGCAACACCGGGGAGCTGTTTTTT
CASSLRDSNTGELFF
>-|-|TRBV25-1|14|TRBJ2-1
TGTGCCAGCAGTGAAATTTCAGGGGTCGGTGAGCAGTTCTTC
CASSEISGVGEQFF
>-|-|TRBV6-6|16|TRBJ1-4
TGTGCCAGCAGGCTGGCTGGGGGGGTGGGTAATGAAAAACTGTTTTTT
CASRLAGGVGNEKLFF